What follows are 5 T cell receptor beta chains derived from one specimen sequenced in a study of blood T cells in healthy people across ages. Combining a sample-barcoded 5' primer with a J-beta primer mix, a second PCR ran for about 6 to 11 cycles. TCRdb re-called the 5' RACE reads with MiXCR, one entry per CDR3 protein. The sample yields some 1.5 million distinct CDR3 sequences, approximately 43% seen once. Sequenced: blood. The receptors here all came from a woman between 18 and 30 years old in good health.

This clonotype appeared a few times. This rearrangement joins TRBV20-1 to TRBJ2-7; a possible D gene is TRBD2 (5 bases). Germline V gives CDR1 DFQATT, CDR2 SNEGSKA (reference sequence). The germline V and J ends were trimmed by 6 bases and 2 bases, with 14 bases remaining between them. The CDR3 sequence is 13 residues long. The CDR3: CSAADPGTYEQYF. The CDR3 DNA reads TGCAGTGCCGCCGACCCCGGGACCTACGAGCAGTACTTC.

This clonotype was observed once. CDR3 DNA sequence: TGTGCCAGCGCTCGTCCGACTAGCGGGAGCAATGAGCAGTTCTTC. Amino acids: CASARPTSGSNEQFF. The rearrangement uses TRBV13 and TRBJ2-1; TRBD2 matches 12 bases. This CDR3 comprises 15 residues. V gave up 8 bases and J gave up 6 bases; unmatched junction bases: 8. Germline CDR1 and CDR2: PRHDT and FYEKMQ (reference sequence).

There are a few counts of this clonotype. V is TRBV7-9 and J is TRBJ2-1; D may correspond to TRBD1 or TRBD2 (5 bases each). Germline V CDR1 and CDR2: SEHNR, FQNEAQ (reference sequence). V lost 5 bases to trimming and J lost 4 bases, with 15 bases between them. CDR3 size: 15 residues. CDR3 sequence reads: CASSEKGWGYNEQFF. As DNA, the CDR3 is TGTGCCAGCAGCGAAAAAGGATGGGGGTACAATGAGCAGTTCTTC.

The gene calls are TRBV7-8 and TRBJ2-2; D gene ambiguous. This CDR3 contains 14 residues. Trimming removed 4 bases at V and 6 bases at J, with 12 bases between. Germline assignment: CDR1 SGHVS and CDR2 FQNEAQ. The CDR3 DNA follows: TGTGCCAGCAGCTCCCCTCCTAGGTCCGGGGAGCTGTTTTTT. It yields the protein CASSSPPRSGELFF.

Worth noting for this clonotype: Since a much larger clone is just one base distant, this may be a read error. CDR3 sequence: CSANLRYEQYF. The CDR3 DNA sequence: TGCAGTGCTAATTTGCGGTACGAGCAGTACTTC. The chain joins TRBV20-1 to TRBJ2-7, with D hard to call. The germline V gene has CDR1 DFQATT and CDR2 SNEGSKA (reference sequence). With 4 bases removed from V and 4 bases from J, the gap between germline ends came to 8 bases. The CDR3 has 11 amino acids.